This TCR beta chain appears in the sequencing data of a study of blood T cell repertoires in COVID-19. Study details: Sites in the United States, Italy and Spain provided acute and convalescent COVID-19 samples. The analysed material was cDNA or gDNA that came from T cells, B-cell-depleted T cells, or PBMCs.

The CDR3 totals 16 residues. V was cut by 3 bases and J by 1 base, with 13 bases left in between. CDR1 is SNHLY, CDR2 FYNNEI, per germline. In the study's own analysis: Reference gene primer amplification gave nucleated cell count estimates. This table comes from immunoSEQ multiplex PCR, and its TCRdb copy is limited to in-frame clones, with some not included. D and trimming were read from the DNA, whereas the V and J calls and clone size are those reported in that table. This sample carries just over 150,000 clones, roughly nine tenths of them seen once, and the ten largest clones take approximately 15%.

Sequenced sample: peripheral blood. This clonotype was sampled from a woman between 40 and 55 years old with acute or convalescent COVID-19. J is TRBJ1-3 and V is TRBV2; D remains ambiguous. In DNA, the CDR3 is TGTGCCAGCAGTGAGTCGACGGGTTTATCTGGAAACACCATATATTTT. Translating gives CASSESTGLSGNTIYF.